In this sample, the clone carrying this TCR beta chain turned up once. These data come from a study of long-term antiretroviral therapy in people with HIV. Germline V CDR1 and CDR2: ENHRY, SYGVKD. This CDR3 has 14 residues. Trimming stripped 7 bases from V and 3 bases from J, with 14 bases between. Researchers ran immunoSEQ v3.0 at survey level. TCRdb's copy holds only in-frame clones and misses some; the assay was immunoSEQ multiplex PCR. The sample comprises about 39,000 clones, around 85% of which are singletons, and 4.5% to 6% rests with the top ten. The source material was unsorted PBMCs, sampled 3.1 years after starting antiretroviral therapy. The chain has TRBV10-3 and TRBJ2-3; D is possibly TRBD2 (6 bases). The sequence was collected from a woman between 45 and 65 years old with HIV. Written as DNA, the CDR3 is TGTGCCATCACCCCAGCAGGAGGGACAGATACGCAGTATTTT. Its translation is CAITPAGGTDTQYF.